Listed below are T cell receptor beta chains from one sample, sequenced in a study of technical replicates of blood from a few donors. Measured with immunoSEQ multiplex PCR; TCRdb has only the in-frame clones, and not every one. This sample has more than 90,000 clones, with roughly 95% found just once. The material sequenced was T cells isolated from PBMCs. These receptor sequences come from a human donor in good health. Each CDR3 is given with its conserved first and last residue. The order of the fields is J gene, clone size, V gene, CDR3 length, D gene, CDR3 DNA, CDR3 protein. The D gene is left open where the match is weak. Some rows mark clone size as missing; the rest say once, few, many or name a class of expanded clone.

J: TRBJ2-7; size: NA; V: TRBV4-1; length: 13; D: TRBD2; DNA: TGCGCCAGCAGCCAACTAGCGGGGGACGAGCAGTACTTC; CDR3: CASSQLAGDEQYF
J: TRBJ1-6; size: once; V: TRBV7-6; length: 16; D: NA; DNA: TGTGCCAGCAGCTCCACCCCTCGGCGGACAAATTCACCCCTCCACTTT; CDR3: CASSSTPRRTNSPLHF
J: TRBJ2-5; size: NA; V: TRBV6-1; length: 16; D: TRBD2; DNA: TGTGCCAGCAGTGCCAGCCCCGGACTAGCGAAGGGGACCCAGTACTTC; CDR3: CASSASPGLAKGTQYF
J: TRBJ2-7; size: NA; V: TRBV6-4; length: 12; D: NA; DNA: TGTGCCAGCAGATTGGGCAGGTTGAGGCAGTACTTC; CDR3: CASRLGRLRQYF
J: TRBJ2-3; size: NA; V: TRBV5-1; length: 20; D: TRBD2; DNA: TGCGCCAGCAGCCCGAGGGGGACTAGCGGGATACTTTTTAGCACAGATACGCAGTATTTT; CDR3: CASSPRGTSGILFSTDTQYF
J: TRBJ2-7; size: NA; V: TRBV5-1; length: 13; D: NA; DNA: TGCGCCAGCAGCTTGGGAGGGGGAGACGAGCAGTACTTC; CDR3: CASSLGGGDEQYF
J: TRBJ1-1; size: NA; V: TRBV5-1; length: 16; D: NA; DNA: TGCGCCAGCAGTTTTTCGGACGAGGGGGATTTCACTGAAGCTTTCTTT; CDR3: CASSFSDEGDFTEAFF
J: TRBJ1-5; size: NA; V: TRBV6-6; length: 14; D: TRBD1; DNA: TGTGCCAGCAGCCCGACAGGGGGGCATCAGCCCCAGCATTTT; CDR3: CASSPTGGHQPQHF
J: TRBJ1-4; size: NA; V: TRBV28; length: 12; D: NA; DNA: TGTGCCAGCAGTGAAGGGGCTGAAAAACTGTTTTTT; CDR3: CASSEGAEKLFF
J: TRBJ1-1; size: NA; V: TRBV5-4; length: 15; D: NA; DNA: TGTGCCAGCAGTCCGACACGGGGGGATAACACTGAAGCTTTCTTT; CDR3: CASSPTRGDNTEAFF
J: TRBJ1-2; size: NA; V: TRBV18; length: 15; D: NA; DNA: TGTGCCAGCTCATTCATGGATGGGGGGTCCGAAGGCTACACCTTC; CDR3: CASSFMDGGSEGYTF
J: TRBJ1-5; size: NA; V: TRBV5-1; length: 17; D: NA; DNA: TGCGCCAGCAGCTTGGTACTAGGACAGAGGAGCAATCAGCCCCAGCATTTT; CDR3: CASSLVLGQRSNQPQHF
J: TRBJ2-3; size: NA; V: TRBV6-5; length: 15; D: TRBD2; DNA: TGTGCCAGCAGTACCCGGGGGGGAGTCCTCGACTTGGAGTATTTT; CDR3: CASSTRGGVLDLEYF
J: TRBJ1-1; size: NA; V: TRBV6-5; length: 14; D: NA; DNA: TGTGCCAGCAGTTACTCGAAGCAGGTGGGTGAAGCTTTCTTT; CDR3: CASSYSKQVGEAFF
J: TRBJ1-6; size: once; V: TRBV9; length: 15; D: NA; DNA: TGTGCCAGCAGCCTTACCGGCAGGGAATACTCACCCCTCCACTTT; CDR3: CASSLTGREYSPLHF
J: TRBJ2-7; size: NA; V: TRBV6-1; length: 15; D: NA; DNA: TGTGCCAGCGCCGGCGGGGCCCTCGGAACCTACGAGCAGTACTTC; CDR3: CASAGGALGTYEQYF
J: TRBJ2-2; size: NA; V: TRBV2; length: 17; D: TRBD1; DNA: TGTGCCAGCAGTGCGACGAGGGACAGTTCGAACACCGGGGAGCTGTTTTTT; CDR3: CASSATRDSSNTGELFF
J: TRBJ2-1; size: NA; V: TRBV5-1; length: 13; D: TRBD1; DNA: TGCGCCAGCCGGACAGGGGGCGCGAATGAGCAGTTCTTC; CDR3: CASRTGGANEQFF
J: TRBJ1-3; size: NA; V: TRBV7-6; length: 15; D: TRBD1; DNA: TGTGCCAGCAGCCCATACAGGGGCTCTGGAAACACCATATATTTT; CDR3: CASSPYRGSGNTIYF
J: TRBJ2-1; size: NA; V: TRBV5-1; length: 12; D: NA; DNA: TGCGCCAGCAGCTTTCTAGCCAATGAGCAGTTCTTC; CDR3: CASSFLANEQFF
J: TRBJ1-2; size: NA; V: TRBV4-1; length: 14; D: NA; DNA: TGCGCCAGCAGCCAAGTAGCAGGGTCGGGCAGCTACACCTTC; CDR3: CASSQVAGSGSYTF
J: TRBJ1-1; size: NA; V: TRBV7-8; length: 13; D: NA; DNA: TGTGCCAGCAGCGCCACAGGGAACACTGAAGCTTTCTTT; CDR3: CASSATGNTEAFF
J: TRBJ2-4; size: NA; V: TRBV11-2; length: 16; D: NA; DNA: TGTGCCAGCAGCTTAAACGCACAGGGTAGAAAAAACATTCAGTACTTC; CDR3: CASSLNAQGRKNIQYF
J: TRBJ1-6; size: NA; V: TRBV6-6; length: 13; D: TRBD1; DNA: TGTGCCAGCGGGGCAGGGGGTAATTCACCCCTCCACTTT; CDR3: CASGAGGNSPLHF
J: TRBJ2-7; size: NA; V: TRBV5-4; length: 17; D: TRBD2; DNA: TGTGCCAGCAGCTTAGGGGCCAGACTAGCGGGAGGTAACGAGCAGTACTTC; CDR3: CASSLGARLAGGNEQYF
J: TRBJ2-2; size: NA; V: TRBV6-5; length: 11; D: NA; DNA: TGTGCCAGCCGGGTCGCCGGGGAGCTGTTTTTT; CDR3: CASRVAGELFF
J: TRBJ1-2; size: NA; V: TRBV7-8; length: 13; D: NA; DNA: TGTGCCAGCAGCCCGACAGTGAACTATGGCTACACCTTC; CDR3: CASSPTVNYGYTF
J: TRBJ2-7; size: NA; V: TRBV13; length: 14; D: NA; DNA: TGTGCCAGCAGCTTAGGACAGGGCCGCTACGAGCAGTACTTC; CDR3: CASSLGQGRYEQYF
J: TRBJ2-7; size: few; V: TRBV15; length: 13; D: NA; DNA: TGTGCCACCAGCATGGGGCCCACTCGGGAGCAGTACTTC; CDR3: CATSMGPTREQYF
J: TRBJ1-5; size: NA; V: TRBV2; length: 15; D: NA; DNA: TGTGCCAGCAGTGAAGCGGGGGGTACAAATCAGCCCCAGCATTTT; CDR3: CASSEAGGTNQPQHF
J: TRBJ2-7; size: NA; V: TRBV4-2; length: 12; D: NA; DNA: TGTGCCAGCAGCCCAGGTGGGTACGAGCAGTACTTC; CDR3: CASSPGGYEQYF
J: TRBJ1-1; size: NA; V: TRBV18; length: 13; D: TRBD1; DNA: TGTGCCAGCTCACGGGACAGGGAGGTGGGAGCTTTCTTT; CDR3: CASSRDREVGAFF
J: TRBJ1-2; size: NA; V: TRBV11-2; length: 13; D: NA; DNA: TGTGCCAGCAGCTTAGATAGGAGGGATGGCTACACCTTC; CDR3: CASSLDRRDGYTF
J: TRBJ1-4; size: NA; V: TRBV5-1; length: 12; D: NA; DNA: TGCGCCAGCAGGGCAGATAATGAAAAACTGTTTTTT; CDR3: CASRADNEKLFF
J: TRBJ2-7; size: NA; V: TRBV10-1; length: 22; D: TRBD2; DNA: TGCGCCAGCAGGAAGCTACTAGCGGGAGGCCCTCCCCCCAACAACCAGACCTACGAGCAGTACTTC; CDR3: CASRKLLAGGPPPNNQTYEQYF
J: TRBJ2-5; size: NA; V: TRBV14; length: 12; D: NA; DNA: TGTGCCAGCAGCCAATTCGGAGAGACCCAGTACTTC; CDR3: CASSQFGETQYF
J: TRBJ1-4; size: NA; V: TRBV18; length: 15; D: TRBD1; DNA: TGTGCCAGCTCACCAACACAGGGGCGTAGTGAAAAACTGTTTTTT; CDR3: CASSPTQGRSEKLFF